Listed here is a single TCR beta chain. As yet, its antigen is unknown. The assay ran at deep level. Every subset's genomic DNA went evenly onto several immunoSEQ plates. The assay was immunoSEQ multiplex PCR, and TCRdb's table has in-frame clones only and misses some. The repertoire holds approximately 2,000,000 clones, with under 95% as singletons. This sample was taken from a study of shared clonotypes between healthy human individuals. Study-level points and caveats: Sampling covered blood only; tissue repertoires likely differ. Estimated richness values were generally larger in naive subsets than in memory subsets.

V lost 7 bases to trimming and J lost 6 bases; unmatched junction nucleotides: 11. Germline V gene lookup returns CDR1 SGHTA and CDR2 FQGTGA. This CDR3 spans 16 amino acids. Sequenced input: naive CD4+ T cells from PBMCs. Regarding subset: CD45RA+ positively selected. This chain uses TRBV7-3 with TRBJ2-2; 10 positions agree with TRBD1. The TCR sequence derives from a man younger than 35 in good health. Some clones in this sample may be carry-over from other donors' samples. The CDR3 reads CASTATGGGYSGELFF. CDR3 sequence (DNA): TGTGCCAGCACCGCGACAGGGGGCGGTTATTCCGGGGAGCTGTTTTTT. The complete variable domain, with remaining parts taken from reference TRBV7-3 and TRBJ2-2, reads GAGVSQTPSNKVTEKGKYVELRCDPISGHTALYWYRQSLGQGPEFLIYFQGTGAADDSGLPNDRFFAVRPEGSVSTLKIQRTERGDSAVYLCASTATGGGYSGELFFGEGSRLTVL.